This T cell receptor beta chain came from a study of OX40 agonist ivuxolimab in advanced cancers. Study outcomes and limitations: Relative to CD4+, CD8+ T cells held more expanded clones on average.

Method: immunoSEQ multiplex PCR; TCRdb's copy keeps in-frame clones and lacks some. The sample lists 25,000 to 30,000 clones, more than 75% occurring once. Remarks on this clone: Its target is unknown.

This CDR3 is built from 14 residues. V dropped 8 bases and J dropped 4 bases, with 14 bases sitting between them. CDR1 is SEHNR and CDR2 is FQNEAQ in the germline V gene (reference sequence). The sample consisted of CD4+ or CD8+ T cells sorted from blood, taken in a trial of the OX40 agonist ivuxolimab. The sequence was obtained from an adult with an advanced solid tumor such as melanoma, head and neck, liver or kidney cancer. The chain uses TRBV7-9 and TRBJ2-2, with D possibly being TRBD2 (5 bases). CDR3 DNA sequence: TGTGCCAGCTTACTAGGAAATCCCACCGGGGAGCTGTTTTTT. Its protein is CASLLGNPTGELFF.